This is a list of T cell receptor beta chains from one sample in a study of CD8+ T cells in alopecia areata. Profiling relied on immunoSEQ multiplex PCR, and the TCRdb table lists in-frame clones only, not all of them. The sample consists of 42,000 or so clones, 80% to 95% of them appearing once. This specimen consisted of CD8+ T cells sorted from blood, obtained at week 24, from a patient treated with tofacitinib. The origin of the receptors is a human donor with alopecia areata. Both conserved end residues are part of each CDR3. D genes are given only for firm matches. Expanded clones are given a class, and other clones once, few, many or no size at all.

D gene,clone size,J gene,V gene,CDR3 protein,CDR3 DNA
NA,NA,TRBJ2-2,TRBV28,CASSHTGELFF,TGTGCCAGCAGCCACACCGGGGAGCTGTTTTTT
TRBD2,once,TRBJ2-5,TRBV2,CASRDPGLADPNPQETQYF,TGTGCCAGCAGGGATCCGGGACTAGCGGACCCAAACCCACAAGAGACCCAGTACTTC
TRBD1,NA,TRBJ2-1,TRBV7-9,CASSPGGRDEQFF,TGTGCCAGCTCACCAGGGGGTCGGGATGAGCAGTTCTTC
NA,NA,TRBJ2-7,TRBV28,CASSLRGYEQYF,TGTGCCAGCAGTTTGCGGGGATACGAGCAGTACTTC
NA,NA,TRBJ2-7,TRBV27,CASSPASSYEQYF,TGTGCCAGCAGTCCAGCCTCCTCCTACGAGCAGTACTTC
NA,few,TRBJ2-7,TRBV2,CASSGGSTREQYF,TGTGCCAGCAGTGGAGGTAGCACTCGCGAGCAGTACTTC
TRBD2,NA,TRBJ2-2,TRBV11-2,CASSFPAGALPTGELFF,TGTGCCAGCAGCTTTCCAGCGGGGGCCCTTCCCACCGGGGAGCTGTTTTTT
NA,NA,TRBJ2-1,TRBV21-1,CASSAGLAGNEQFF,TGTGCCAGCAGCGCGGGACTAGCGGGGAATGAGCAGTTCTTC
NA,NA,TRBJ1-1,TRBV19,CASSIRGTEAFF,TGTGCCAGTAGTATTAGGGGGACTGAAGCTTTCTTT
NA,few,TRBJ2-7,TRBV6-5,CASRPRASYEQYF,TGTGCCAGCAGACCCAGGGCCTCCTACGAGCAGTACTTC
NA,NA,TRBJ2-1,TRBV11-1,CASSLSGIHSYNEQFF,TGTGCCAGCAGCTTGTCAGGGATTCACTCCTACAATGAGCAGTTCTTC
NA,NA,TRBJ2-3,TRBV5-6,CASSFLAADTQYF,TGTGCCAGCAGCTTCCTAGCCGCAGATACGCAGTATTTT
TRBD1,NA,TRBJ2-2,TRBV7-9,CASSPRTGSLTGELFF,TGTGCCAGCAGCCCAAGGACAGGGTCCCTCACCGGGGAGCTGTTTTTT
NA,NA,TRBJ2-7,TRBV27,CASSLSASHEQYF,TGTGCCAGCAGTTTATCCGCCAGCCACGAGCAGTACTTC
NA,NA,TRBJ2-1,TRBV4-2,CASSQHRDPYNEQFF,TGTGCCAGCAGCCAACACCGGGACCCATACAATGAGCAGTTCTTC
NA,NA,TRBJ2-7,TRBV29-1,CSVDWQGPHEQYF,TGCAGCGTTGATTGGCAGGGCCCCCACGAGCAGTACTTC
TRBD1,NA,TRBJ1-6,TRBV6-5,CASSDGQGRPLHF,TGTGCCAGCAGTGACGGACAGGGGAGGCCCCTCCACTTT
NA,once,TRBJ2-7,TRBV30,CAWSPWDLHEQYF,TGTGCCTGGAGTCCTTGGGACCTCCACGAGCAGTACTTC
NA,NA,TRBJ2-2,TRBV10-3,CAIRLEGLQANTGELFF,TGTGCCATCCGCCTCGAGGGACTGCAAGCGAACACCGGGGAGCTGTTTTTT
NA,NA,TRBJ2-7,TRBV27,CASSFGRAYEQYF,TGTGCCAGCAGTTTCGGCAGGGCCTACGAGCAGTACTTC
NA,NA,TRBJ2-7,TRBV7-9,CASSSFTEQYF,TGTGCCAGCAGCTCGTTTACCGAGCAGTACTTC
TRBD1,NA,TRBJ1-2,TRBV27,CASKLGQGLDYGYTF,TGTGCCAGCAAACTCGGACAGGGCCTAGACTATGGCTACACCTTC
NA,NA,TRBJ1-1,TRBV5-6,CASSLRPGWGNAEAFF,TGTGCCAGCAGCTTGCGGCCCGGATGGGGAAACGCTGAAGCTTTCTTT
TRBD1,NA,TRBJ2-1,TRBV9,CASSYGQGNYNEQFF,TGTGCCAGCAGCTATGGACAGGGGAATTACAATGAGCAGTTCTTC
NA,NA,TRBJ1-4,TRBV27,CASGDSVSTNEKLFF,TGTGCCAGCGGGGATAGTGTTTCAACTAATGAAAAACTGTTTTTT
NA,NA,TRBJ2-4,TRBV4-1,CASSQVEGSGPIPF,TGCGCCAGCAGCCAAGTGGAGGGATCGGGACCCATCCCCTTC
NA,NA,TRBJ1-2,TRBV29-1,CSVRGWQAYGYTF,TGCAGCGTAAGGGGTTGGCAGGCCTATGGCTACACCTTC
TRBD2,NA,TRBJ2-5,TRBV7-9,CASRPSGTSGGPYQETQYF,TGTGCCAGCAGACCATCCGGGACTAGCGGGGGCCCGTACCAAGAGACCCAGTACTTC
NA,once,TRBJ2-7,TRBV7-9,CASSLVRTYEQYF,TGTGCCAGCAGCTTAGTACGGACCTACGAGCAGTACTTC
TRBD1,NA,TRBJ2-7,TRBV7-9,CASSSEGGQASYEQYF,TGTGCCAGCAGCTCCGAGGGGGGACAGGCATCCTACGAGCAGTACTTC
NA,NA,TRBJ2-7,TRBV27,CASSLRGTNYEQYF,TGTGCCAGCAGTTTGAGGGGAACAAACTACGAGCAGTACTTC
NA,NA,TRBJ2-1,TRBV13,CASSLRSRFGGEQFF,TGTGCCAGCAGCTTACGGTCAAGGTTTGGCGGTGAGCAGTTCTTC